This TCR beta chain appears in the sequencing data of a study of shared clonotypes between healthy human individuals. Whole-study results and caveats: Few donors limited the genetic and exposure-history diversity represented. Sorted-subset sequencing was shown by rarefaction to be incomplete despite large depth.

The germline V and J ends were trimmed by 5 bases and 7 bases, with 14 bases remaining between them. Germline loops: CDR1 MDHEN, CDR2 SYDVKM. The CDR3 is 13 residues long. Comment on this clone: Its antigen is not known.

The authors distributed each subset's genomic DNA evenly over several immunoSEQ plates. In the authors' methods: From ImmunoSEQ came sequences covering only the junction and carrying no quality scores, so filtering differed. Produced via immunoSEQ multiplex PCR; TCRdb's table is partial and in-frame only. D and trimming come from the DNA, and the V and J calls and clone size come from that table. This repertoire shows approximately 1.1 million clones, roughly 74% found once; its top ten account for 0.5% to 0.6%. The specimen sequenced was memory CD4+ T cells from PBMCs. The sample's subset: CD45RA-negative fraction. This chain connects TRBV28 to TRBJ2-5; no reliable D call. This sequence originates from a man between 18 and 35 years old in good health. Some clones in this sample may be carry-over from other donors' samples. The CDR3 sequence: CASSQDGAWTQYF. CDR3 DNA sequence: TGTGCCAGCAGTCAGGACGGTGCATGGACCCAGTACTTC.